This T cell receptor beta chain originates from a study of T cells after yellow fever vaccination. The CDR3 is made up of 13 amino acids. The germline CDR1 and CDR2 sequences are SQVTM and ANQGSEA. J gave up 7 bases and V 7 bases, and 4 bases lay outside the gene matches. TCRdb passed the 5' RACE reads through MiXCR, listing each CDR3 protein once. The sample has some 560,000 distinct CDR3 sequences, about 15% seen once. This rearrangement joins TRBV29-1 to TRBJ1-6; 10 nucleotides agree with TRBD1. The source is a man between 18 and 35 years old who received the YFV17D yellow fever vaccine. This sample comprised PBMCs, obtained 5 days after the first yellow fever vaccination. Here the CDR3 DNA reads TGCAGCGCGGGGACAGGGGAAAATTCACCCCTCCACTTT. The encoded protein is CSAGTGENSPLHF.